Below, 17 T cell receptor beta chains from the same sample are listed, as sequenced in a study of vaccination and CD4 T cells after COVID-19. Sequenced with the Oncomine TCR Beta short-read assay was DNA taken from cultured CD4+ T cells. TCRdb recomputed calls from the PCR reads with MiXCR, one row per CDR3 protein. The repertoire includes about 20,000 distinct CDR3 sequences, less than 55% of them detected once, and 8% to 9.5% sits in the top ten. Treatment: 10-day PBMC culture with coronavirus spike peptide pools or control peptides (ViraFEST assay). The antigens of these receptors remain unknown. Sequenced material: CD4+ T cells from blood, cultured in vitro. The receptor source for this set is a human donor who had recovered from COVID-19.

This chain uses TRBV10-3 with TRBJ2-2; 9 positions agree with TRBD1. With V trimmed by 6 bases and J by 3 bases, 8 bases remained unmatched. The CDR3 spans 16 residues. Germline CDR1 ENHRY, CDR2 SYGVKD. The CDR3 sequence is CAISPDRGVDTGELFF. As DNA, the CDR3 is TGTGCCATCAGCCCTGACAGGGGGGTGGACACCGGGGAGCTGTTTTTT.

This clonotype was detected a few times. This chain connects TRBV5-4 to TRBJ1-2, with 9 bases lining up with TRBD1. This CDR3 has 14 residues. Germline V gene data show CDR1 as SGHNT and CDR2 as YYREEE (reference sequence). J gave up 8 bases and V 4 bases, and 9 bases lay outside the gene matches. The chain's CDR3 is CASSAAGQGGGYTF. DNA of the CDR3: TGTGCCAGCAGCGCCGCGGGACAGGGAGGAGGCTACACCTTC.

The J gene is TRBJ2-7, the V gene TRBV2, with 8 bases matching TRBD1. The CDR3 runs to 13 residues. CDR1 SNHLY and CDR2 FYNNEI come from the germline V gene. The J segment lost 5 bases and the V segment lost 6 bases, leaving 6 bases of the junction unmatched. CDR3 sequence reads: CASSSRQGHEQYF. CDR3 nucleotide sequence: TGTGCCAGCAGCAGTAGACAGGGGCACGAGCAGTACTTC.

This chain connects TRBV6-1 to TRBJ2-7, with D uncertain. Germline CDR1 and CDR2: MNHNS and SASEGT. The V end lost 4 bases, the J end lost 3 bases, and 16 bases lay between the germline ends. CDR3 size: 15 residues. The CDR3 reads CASSGPWPRIYEQYF. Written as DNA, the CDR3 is TGTGCCAGCAGTGGGCCATGGCCCAGAATCTACGAGCAGTACTTC.

CDR3 DNA: TGTGCCAGTAGTATAGGGCCGGTAGCTGAAGCTTTCTTT. It translates to CASSIGPVAEAFF. This chain joins TRBV19 and TRBJ1-1; no firm D call. Per the germline V gene, CDR1 is LNHDA and CDR2 is SQIVND (reference sequence). V was pared by 1 base and J by 6 bases, with 9 bases between. The CDR3 runs 13 residues.

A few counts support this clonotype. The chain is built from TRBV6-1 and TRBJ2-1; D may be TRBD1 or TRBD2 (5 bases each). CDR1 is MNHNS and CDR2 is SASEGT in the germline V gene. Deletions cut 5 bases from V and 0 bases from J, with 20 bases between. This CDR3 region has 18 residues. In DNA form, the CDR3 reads TGTGCCAGCAGTAGTAATGGGGGTGGGCCGAGCTCCTACAATGAGCAGTTCTTC. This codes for CASSSNGGGPSSYNEQFF.

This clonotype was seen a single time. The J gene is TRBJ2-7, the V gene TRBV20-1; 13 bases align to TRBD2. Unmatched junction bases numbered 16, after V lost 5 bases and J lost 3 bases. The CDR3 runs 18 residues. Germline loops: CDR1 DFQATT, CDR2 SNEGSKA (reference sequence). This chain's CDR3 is CSAQSGTSGTSGLYEQYF. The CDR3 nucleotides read TGCAGTGCTCAATCCGGGACTAGCGGGACCTCCGGGCTCTACGAGCAGTACTTC.

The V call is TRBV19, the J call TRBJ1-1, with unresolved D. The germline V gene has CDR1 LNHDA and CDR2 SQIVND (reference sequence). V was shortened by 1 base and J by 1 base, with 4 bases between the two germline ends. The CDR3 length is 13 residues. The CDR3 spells CASSIGQNTEAFF. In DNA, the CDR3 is TGTGCCAGTAGTATAGGGCAGAACACTGAAGCTTTCTTT.

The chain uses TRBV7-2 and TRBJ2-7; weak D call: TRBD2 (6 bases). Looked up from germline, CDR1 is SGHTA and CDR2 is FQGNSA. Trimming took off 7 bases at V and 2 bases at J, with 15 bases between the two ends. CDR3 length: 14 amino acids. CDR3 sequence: CASTPGPGAYEQYF. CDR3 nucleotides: TGTGCCAGCACCCCGGGGCCGGGGGCCTACGAGCAGTACTTC.

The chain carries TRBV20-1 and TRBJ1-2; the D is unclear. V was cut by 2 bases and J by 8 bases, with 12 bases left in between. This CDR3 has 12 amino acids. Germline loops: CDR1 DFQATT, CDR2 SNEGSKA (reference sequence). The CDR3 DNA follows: TGCAGTGCTAGAAAGGCGACGCAGGGCTACACCTTC. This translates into CSARKATQGYTF.

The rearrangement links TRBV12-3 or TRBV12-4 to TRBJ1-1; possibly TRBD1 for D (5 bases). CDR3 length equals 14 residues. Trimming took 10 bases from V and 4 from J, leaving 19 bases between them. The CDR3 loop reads CATRVGEGGTEAFF. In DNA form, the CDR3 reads TGTGCCACTCGTGTGGGGGAAGGAGGCACTGAAGCTTTCTTT.

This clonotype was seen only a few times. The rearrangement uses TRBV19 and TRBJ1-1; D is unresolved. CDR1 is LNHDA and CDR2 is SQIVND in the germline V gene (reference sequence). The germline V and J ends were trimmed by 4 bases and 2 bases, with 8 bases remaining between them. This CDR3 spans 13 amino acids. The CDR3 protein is CASSTEINTEAFF. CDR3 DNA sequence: TGTGCCAGTAGTACGGAAATCAACACTGAAGCTTTCTTT.

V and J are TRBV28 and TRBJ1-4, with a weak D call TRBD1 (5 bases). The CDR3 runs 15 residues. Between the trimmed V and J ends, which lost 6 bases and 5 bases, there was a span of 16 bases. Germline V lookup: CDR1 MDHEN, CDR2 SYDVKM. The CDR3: CASSLSLDTNEKLFF. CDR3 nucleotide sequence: TGTGCCAGCAGCCTCTCGCTGGACACCAATGAAAAACTGTTTTTT.

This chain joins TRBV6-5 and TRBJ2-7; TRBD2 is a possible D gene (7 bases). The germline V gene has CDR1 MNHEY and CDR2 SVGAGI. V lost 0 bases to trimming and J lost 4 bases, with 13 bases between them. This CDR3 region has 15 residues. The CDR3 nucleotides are TGTGCCAGCAGTTACTCGTGGGGGGGGCTGTACGAGCAGTACTTC. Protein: CASSYSWGGLYEQYF.

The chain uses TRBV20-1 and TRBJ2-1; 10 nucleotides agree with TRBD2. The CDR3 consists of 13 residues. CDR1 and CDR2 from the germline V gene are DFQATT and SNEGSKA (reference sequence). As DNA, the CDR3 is TGCAGCCCAAGCGGGGGGGCCGCGAATGAGCAGTTCTTC. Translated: CSPSGGAANEQFF.

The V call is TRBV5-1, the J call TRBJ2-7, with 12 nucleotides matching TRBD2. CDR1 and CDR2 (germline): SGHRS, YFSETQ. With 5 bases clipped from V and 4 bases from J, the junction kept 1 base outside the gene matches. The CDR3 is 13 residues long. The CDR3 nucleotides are TGCGCCAGCAGGACTAGCGGGAGTTACGAGCAGTACTTC. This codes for CASRTSGSYEQYF. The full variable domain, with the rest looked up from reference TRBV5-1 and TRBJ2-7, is KAGVTQTPRYLIKTRGQQVTLSCSPISGHRSVSWYQQTPGQGLQFLFEYFSETQRNKGNFPGRFSGRQFSNSRSEMNVSTLELGDSALYLCASRTSGSYEQYFGPGTRLTVT.

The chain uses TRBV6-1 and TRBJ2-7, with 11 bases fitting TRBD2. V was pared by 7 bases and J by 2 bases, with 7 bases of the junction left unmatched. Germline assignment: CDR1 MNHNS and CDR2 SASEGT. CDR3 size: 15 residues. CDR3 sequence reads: CASNLAGGPAYEQYF. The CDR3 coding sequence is TGTGCCAGCAATTTAGCGGGAGGGCCTGCCTACGAGCAGTACTTC.